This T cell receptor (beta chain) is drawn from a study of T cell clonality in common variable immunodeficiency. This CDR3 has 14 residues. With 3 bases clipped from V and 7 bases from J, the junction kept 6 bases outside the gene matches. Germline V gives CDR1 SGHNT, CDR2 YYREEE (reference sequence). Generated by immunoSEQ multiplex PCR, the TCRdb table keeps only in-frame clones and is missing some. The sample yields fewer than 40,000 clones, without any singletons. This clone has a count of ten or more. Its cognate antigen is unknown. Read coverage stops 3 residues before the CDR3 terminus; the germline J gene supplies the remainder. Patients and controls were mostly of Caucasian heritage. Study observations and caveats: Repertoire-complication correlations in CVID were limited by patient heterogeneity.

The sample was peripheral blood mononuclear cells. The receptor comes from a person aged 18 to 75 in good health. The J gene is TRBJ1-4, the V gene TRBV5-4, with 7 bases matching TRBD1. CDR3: CASSSDRDVEKLFF. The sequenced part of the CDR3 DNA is TGTGCCAGCAGCTCTGACAGGGATGTTGAAAAA.